The T cell receptor (beta chain) described here comes from a study of control samples from healthy donors and cancer patients. Germline V gene data show CDR1 as LNHDA and CDR2 as SQIVND (reference sequence). The CDR3 contains 15 residues. Trimming removed 2 bases at V and 2 bases at J, with 12 bases between. Generated by immunoSEQ multiplex PCR, the TCRdb table keeps only in-frame clones and is missing some. The sample contains tens of thousands of clones, roughly 90% of which appear only once. This sequence originates from a woman aged 40-49 years with head and neck cancer. Sequences were obtained from PBMCs. This sequence joins TRBV19 and TRBJ1-1, with D unresolved. The CDR3 loop is CASSIREVSNTEAFF. The DNA of the CDR3 is TGTGCCAGTAGTATAAGGGAGGTATCTAACACTGAAGCTTTCTTT.